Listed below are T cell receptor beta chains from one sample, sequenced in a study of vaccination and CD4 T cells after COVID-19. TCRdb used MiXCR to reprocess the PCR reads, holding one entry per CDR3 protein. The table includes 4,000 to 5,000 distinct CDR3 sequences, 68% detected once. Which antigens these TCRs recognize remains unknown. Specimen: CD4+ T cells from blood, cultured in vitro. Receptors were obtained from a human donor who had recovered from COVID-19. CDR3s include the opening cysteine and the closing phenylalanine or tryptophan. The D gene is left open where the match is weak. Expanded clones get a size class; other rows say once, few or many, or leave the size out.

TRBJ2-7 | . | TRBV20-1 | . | TGCAGTGCGGCGCAGGCATTATCATACGAGCAGTACTTC | CSAAQALSYEQYF
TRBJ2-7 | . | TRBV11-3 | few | TGTGCCAGCAGCTCCGGCTCCTACGAGCAGTACTTC | CASSSGSYEQYF
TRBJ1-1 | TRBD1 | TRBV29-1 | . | TGCAGCGTGGTAGGACAGGGGGTTACTGAAGCTTTCTTT | CSVVGQGVTEAFF
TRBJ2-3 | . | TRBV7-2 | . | TGTGCCAGCAGCCGGTACACAGATACGCAGTATTTT | CASSRYTDTQYF
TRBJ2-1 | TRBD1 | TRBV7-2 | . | TGTGCCAGCAGCTTATTGAGTATCCCGGGACAGGGGAAGCAGTTCTTC | CASSLLSIPGQGKQFF
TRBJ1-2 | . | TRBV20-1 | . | TGCAGTGCTAGAGCCTCCGGGACAAACTATGGCTACACCTTC | CSARASGTNYGYTF
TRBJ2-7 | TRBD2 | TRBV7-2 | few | TGTGCCAGCAGCTCAGGGACTAGTTTCGAGCAGTACTTC | CASSSGTSFEQYF
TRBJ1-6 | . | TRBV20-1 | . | TGCAGTGCTAGACCATCAGATAATTCACCCCTCCACTTT | CSARPSDNSPLHF
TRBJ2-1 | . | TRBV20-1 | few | TGCAGTGCTAGAGATCTGGGGGGCCGACGGCGAGAGCAGTTCTTC | CSARDLGGRRREQFF
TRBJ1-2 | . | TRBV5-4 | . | TGTGCCAGCAGCTTGGACAGCTACTATGGCTACACCTTC | CASSLDSYYGYTF
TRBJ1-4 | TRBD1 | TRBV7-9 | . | TGTGCCAGCAGCTCTAGGACAGGGGGTAATGAAAAACTGTTTTTT | CASSSRTGGNEKLFF
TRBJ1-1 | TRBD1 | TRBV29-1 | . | TGCAGCGTTCACAGGGGCGTGAACACTGAAGCTTTCTTT | CSVHRGVNTEAFF
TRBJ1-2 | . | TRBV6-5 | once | TGTGCCAGCAGTTCCCGCCCGGGCGGAAGCTATGGCTACACCTTC | CASSSRPGGSYGYTF
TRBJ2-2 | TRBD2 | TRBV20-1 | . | TGCAGTGCTCCCGGGGGACTAGCGAACACCGGGGAGCTGTTTTTT | CSAPGGLANTGELFF
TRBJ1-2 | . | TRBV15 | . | TGTGCCACCAGGGGAGCTAACTATGGCTACACCTTC | CATRGANYGYTF
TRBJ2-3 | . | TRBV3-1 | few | TGTGCCAGCAGCCAAGAAGGTTACACAGATACGCAGTATTTT | CASSQEGYTDTQYF
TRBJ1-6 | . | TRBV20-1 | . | TGCAGTGCCGGTCAGGGTTATAATTCACCCCTCCACTTT | CSAGQGYNSPLHF
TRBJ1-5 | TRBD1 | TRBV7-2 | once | TGTGCCAGCAGCGTAACAGGGGGCCGACAGCCCCAGCATTTT | CASSVTGGRQPQHF
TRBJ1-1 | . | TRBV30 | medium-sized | TGTGCCTGGAGTTCCGGGGGATCGGAGGCTTTCTTT | CAWSSGGSEAFF
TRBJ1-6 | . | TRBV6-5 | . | TGTGCCAGCAGTTACGGGACACTGAGTAATTCACCCCTCCACTTT | CASSYGTLSNSPLHF
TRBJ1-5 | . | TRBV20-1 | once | TGCAGTGCTAGAGAAGACCTTAGCAATCAGCCCCAGCATTTT | CSAREDLSNQPQHF
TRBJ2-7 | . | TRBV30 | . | TGTGCCTGGAGTGTACAAGACAGCTCCTACGAGCAGTACTTC | CAWSVQDSSYEQYF
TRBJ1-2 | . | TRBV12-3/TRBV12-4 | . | TGTGCCAGCAGTTTAGGGAGGATCGGGGGCTACACCTTC | CASSLGRIGGYTF
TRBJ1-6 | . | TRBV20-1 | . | TGCAGTGCTACTATGCAGGGCCCGACGAGTTCACCCCTCCACTTT | CSATMQGPTSSPLHF
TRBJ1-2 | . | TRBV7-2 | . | TGTGCCAGCAGCTCATACACTGATGGCTACACCTTC | CASSSYTDGYTF
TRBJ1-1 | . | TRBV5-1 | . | TGCGCCAGCAGATTTGATGGGGGTTACACTGAAGCTTTCTTT | CASRFDGGYTEAFF
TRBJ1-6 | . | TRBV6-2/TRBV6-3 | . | TGTGCCAGCAGTTATGGGCGCGCAGTTAATTCACCCCTCCACTTT | CASSYGRAVNSPLHF
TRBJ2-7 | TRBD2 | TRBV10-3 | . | TGTGCCATCTCTAGCGGGGGGTCCTACGAGCAGTACTTC | CAISSGGSYEQYF
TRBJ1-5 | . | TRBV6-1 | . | TGTGCCAGCATGGGGGGGTTAGGACAGCCCCAGCATTTT | CASMGGLGQPQHF
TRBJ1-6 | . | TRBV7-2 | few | TGTGCCAGCAGCTGGGCTAATTCACCCCTCCACTTT | CASSWANSPLHF
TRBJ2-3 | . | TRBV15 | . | TGTGCCACCAGCAGAAGAAGGTACGATACGCAGTATTTT | CATSRRRYDTQYF
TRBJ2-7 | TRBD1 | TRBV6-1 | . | TGTGCCAGCATGATGGCAGGGGGCTACGAGCAGTACTTC | CASMMAGGYEQYF